This T cell receptor beta chain was retrieved from a study of blood T cell repertoires in COVID-19. Study in general: Material from acute and convalescent COVID-19 was sourced from the United States, Italy and Spain.

Authors' analysis steps: Amplification of reference gene primers provided the estimated nucleated cell counts. Only in-frame clones appear in the TCRdb table, and some are missing; sequencing was by immunoSEQ multiplex PCR. For V, J and clone size, that table is used; D and trimming come from the DNA. The sample records about 400,000 clones, 70% to 90% being singletons. The CDR3 sequence is 14 residues long. The germline V gene has CDR1 LNHDA and CDR2 SQIVND (reference sequence). V lost 0 bases and J lost 6, with 11 bases in between. Participant-reported clinical history was the basis for cohort assignment.

Material: PBMCs or T cells enriched from blood (not recorded which). The sequence derives from a woman in her 30s with acute COVID-19. This rearrangement joins TRBV19 to TRBJ1-1; a weak D match, TRBD1 (5 bases). Here the CDR3 reads CASSIEGRAPEAFF. CDR3 coding DNA: TGTGCCAGTAGTATAGAGGGCAGGGCTCCTGAAGCTTTCTTT. Drawing the rest from reference TRBV19 and TRBJ1-1, the complete variable domain is DGGITQSPKYLFRKEGQNVTLSCEQNLNHDAMYWYRQDPGQGLRLIYYSQIVNDFQKGDIAEGYSVSREKKESFPLTVTSAQKNPTAFYLCASSIEGRAPEAFFGQGTRLTVV.